Listed here are 16 T cell receptor beta chains from one sample, sequenced in a study of control samples from healthy donors and cancer patients. Here immunoSEQ multiplex PCR was the method, and the copy in TCRdb shows in-frame clones only, minus some. The sample has 150,000 to 180,000 clones, just under 95% seen once. The sequencing sample was made of blood. These receptors were taken from a man in his forties in good health.

V usage is TRBV19 and J usage is TRBJ2-1; 12 bases match TRBD1. The CDR3 contains 15 residues. After removal of 5 bases from V and 10 bases from J, the junction contained 9 bases not matched to a gene. CDR1 and CDR2 from the germline V gene are LNHDA and SQIVND (reference sequence). For the CDR3, the DNA is TGTGCCAGTAGTGGCCGGGACAGGGGGCGAGGGGAGCAGTTCTTC. Translation gives CASSGRDRGRGEQFF.

The chain is built from TRBV27 and TRBJ1-1; the match to TRBD1 covers 8 bases. This CDR3 is built from 14 residues. The germline CDR1 and CDR2 sequences are MNHEY and SMNVEV (reference sequence). V lost 6 bases and J lost 1; bases outside the gene matches: 4. The CDR3 bases are TGTGCCAGCAGGACCGGGACAGGGAACACTGAAGCTTTCTTT. Its translation: CASRTGTGNTEAFF.

The chain uses TRBV7-2 and TRBJ2-5; D not resolved. The CDR3 consists of 13 residues. Germline values: CDR1 SGHTA, CDR2 FQGNSA. V lost 2 bases and J 3 bases, leaving 7 bases between the germline ends. As DNA, the CDR3 is TGTGCCAGCAGCTTACTCCGGGAAGAGACCCAGTACTTC. This gives the protein CASSLLREETQYF.

The CDR3 DNA sequence: TGCGCCAGCAGCCAAAACGGACAGGGTTGGGACACAGATACGCAGTATTTT. Translation: CASSQNGQGWDTDTQYF. The V call is TRBV4-1, the J call TRBJ2-3; 8 bases agree with TRBD1. The germline V gene encodes CDR1 MGHRA and CDR2 YSYEKL. The CDR3 spans 17 residues. The junction had 9 bases not matched to a gene; V was cut back by 2 bases and J by 2 bases.

The J gene is TRBJ1-1, the V gene TRBV29-1; D uncertain. Trimming removed 5 bases at V and 1 base at J, with 8 bases between. The CDR3 extends over 12 amino acids. Germline values: CDR1 SQVTM, CDR2 ANQGSEA. The CDR3 here is CSVLTQNTEAFF. DNA for the CDR3: TGCAGCGTTTTGACCCAGAACACTGAAGCTTTCTTT.

This sequence joins TRBV6-5 and TRBJ1-1; no clear D. V was shortened by 1 base and J by 4 bases, with 10 bases between the two germline ends. Germline V gene lookup returns CDR1 MNHEY and CDR2 SVGAGI. This CDR3 region has 14 residues. CDR3 coding DNA: TGTGCCAGCAGTTACTATGACCTGGGCACTGAAGCTTTCTTT. Translation gives CASSYYDLGTEAFF.

This chain joins TRBV4-3 and TRBJ1-5, with a tentative D call TRBD1 (5 bases). Germline CDR1 is LGHNA and CDR2 is YSLEER. The CDR3 length is 15 residues. Trimming stripped 0 bases from V and 2 bases from J, with 8 bases between. CDR3 loop: CASSQEPGRNQPQHF. In DNA, the CDR3 is TGCGCCAGCAGCCAAGAACCAGGGCGCAATCAGCCCCAGCATTTT.

CDR3 loop: CASSYTLEGLKNIQYF. CDR3 DNA sequence: TGTGCCAGCAGTTACACTCTCGAGGGCCTCAAAAACATTCAGTACTTC. This chain connects TRBV6-7 to TRBJ2-4; D is possibly TRBD2 (5 bases). TRBV6-7 is sorted into the ORF group, with uncertain function. Trimming removed 2 bases from V and 3 bases from J, with 14 bases in between. This CDR3 is built from 16 residues.

The chain is built from TRBV27 and TRBJ1-2, with D possibly being TRBD1 (5 bases). The CDR3 is made up of 14 amino acids. The ends were cut back, 6 bases at V and 4 bases at J, with 15 bases in the middle. From germline, CDR1 is MNHEY and CDR2 SMNVEV (reference sequence). DNA of the CDR3: TGTGCCAGCAGACCCGGGACGGCAATCTATGGCTACACCTTC. This gives the protein CASRPGTAIYGYTF.

The CDR3 region is CASSLVTGDEQYF. The CDR3 nucleotides are TGCGCCAGCAGCTTGGTGACAGGGGACGAGCAGTACTTC. This sequence joins TRBV5-1 and TRBJ2-7, with 8 bases fitting TRBD1. Germline loops: CDR1 SGHRS, CDR2 YFSETQ. The CDR3 loop spans 13 amino acids. V lost 0 bases and J lost 5; bases outside the gene matches: 1.

The chain has TRBV11-2 and TRBJ1-1, with 8 bases that match TRBD1. Germline V gene data show CDR1 as SGHAT and CDR2 as FQNNGV. The CDR3 covers 14 residues. The ends lost 3 bases at V and 5 bases at J; junction bases unmatched: 5. CDR3 sequence (DNA): TGTGCCAGCAGCTTGCGACAGGGGAGGACTGAAGCTTTCTTT. It translates to CASSLRQGRTEAFF. Looking up the rest from reference TRBV11-2 and TRBJ1-1 gives the full variable domain: EAGVAQSPRYKIIEKRQSVAFWCNPISGHATLYWYQQILGQGPKLLIQFQNNGVVDDSQLPKDRFSAERLKGVDSTLKIQPAKLEDSAVYLCASSLRQGRTEAFFGQGTRLTVV.

The chain employs TRBV5-5 and TRBJ1-4; 7 bases align to TRBD1. Germline CDR1 is SGHKS and CDR2 is YYEKEE (reference sequence). J lost 8 bases, V lost 4 bases, and 11 bases had no gene match. There are 15 residues in the CDR3. The CDR3 spells CASSPKGAPGEKLFF. DNA for the CDR3: TGTGCCAGCAGCCCAAAGGGGGCGCCAGGGGAAAAACTGTTTTTT.

This chain joins TRBV10-2 and TRBJ1-6; D gene ambiguous. The CDR3 is made up of 13 amino acids. The V and J ends lost 3 bases and 6 bases respectively, with 6 bases between them. Germline V gives CDR1 WSHSY, CDR2 SAAADI. CDR3 sequence reads: CASSDDLNSPLHF. For the CDR3, the DNA is TGCGCCAGCAGTGATGACCTTAATTCACCCCTCCACTTT.

The V gene is TRBV6-2 or TRBV6-3, the J gene TRBJ2-1, with 8 bases fitting TRBD2. The CDR3 is 14 amino acids. Germline CDR1 MNHEY, CDR2 SVGEGT. The trim removed 2 bases at V and 9 bases at J, leaving 6 bases unmatched. The CDR3 loop reads CASSYAGGRFEQFF. Written as DNA, the CDR3 is TGTGCCAGCAGTTACGCGGGGGGCCGATTTGAGCAGTTCTTC.

The rearrangement links TRBV19 to TRBJ1-2; D may be TRBD1 (5 bases). The CDR3 is 13 residues long. Between the trimmed V and J ends, which lost 3 bases and 4 bases, there was a span of 9 bases. Germline V lookup: CDR1 LNHDA, CDR2 SQIVND (reference sequence). CDR3 DNA: TGTGCCAGTAGTATCAAGACAGCCTATGGCTACACCTTC. Translated: CASSIKTAYGYTF.

V is TRBV28 and J is TRBJ1-6; D not certain. V lost 3 bases and J lost 1, with 7 bases in between. There are 15 residues in the CDR3. The germline gives CDR1 MDHEN, CDR2 SYDVKM. DNA of the CDR3: TGTGCCAGCAGTTTCTGGGAATCCTATAATTCACCCCTCCACTTT. It specifies CASSFWESYNSPLHF.